The clone carrying this T cell receptor beta chain showed up just once. Antigen specificity is unknown. V was clipped by 6 bases and J by 6 bases, with 14 bases between them. The CDR3 consists of 14 residues. Germline loops: CDR1 WSHSY, CDR2 SAAADI. Libraries were prepared by immunoSEQ multiplex PCR; TCRdb keeps only in-frame clonotypes and omits some of them. This table holds 1.6 million or so clones, just under 99% found once. The data were obtained in a study of shared clonotypes between healthy human individuals. General study findings and limits: Naive CD4 clonotype sharing across four donors was roughly 5%.

This TCR derives from a man aged 25 to 40 in good health. Material: naive CD4+ T cells sorted from blood. Subset noted: CD45RA+ positively selected. This chain joins TRBV10-2 and TRBJ1-4; perhaps TRBD1 as D (6 bases). CDR3 in DNA: TGCGCCAGCAGCAGACAGGTGCTAGATGAAAAACTGTTTTTT. It encodes CASSRQVLDEKLFF.